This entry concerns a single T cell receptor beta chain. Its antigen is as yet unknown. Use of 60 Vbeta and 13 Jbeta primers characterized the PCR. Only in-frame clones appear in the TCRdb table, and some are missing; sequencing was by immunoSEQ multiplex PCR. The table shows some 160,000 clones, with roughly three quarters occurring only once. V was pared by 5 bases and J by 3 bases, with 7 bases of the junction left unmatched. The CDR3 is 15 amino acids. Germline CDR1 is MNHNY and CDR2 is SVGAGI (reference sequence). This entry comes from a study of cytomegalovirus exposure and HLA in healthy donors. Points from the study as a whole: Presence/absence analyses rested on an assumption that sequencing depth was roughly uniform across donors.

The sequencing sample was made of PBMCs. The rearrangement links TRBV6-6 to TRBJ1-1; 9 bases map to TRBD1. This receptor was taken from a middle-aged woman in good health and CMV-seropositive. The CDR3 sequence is CASSAGTGSYTEAFF. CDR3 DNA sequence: TGTGCCAGCAGTGCAGGGACAGGGTCCTACACTGAAGCTTTCTTT.